Presented here are 9 T cell receptor beta chains from one specimen sequenced in a study of Graves' ophthalmopathy and Graves' hyperthyroidism. CDR3 regions of TCR beta were amplified from RNA transcripts. Investigators did first-round RT-PCR with HTBI primers, then second-round multiplex PCR. TCRdb called the multiplex PCR reads again in MiXCR, with one record for every CDR3 protein. The profile shows 650,000 to 800,000 distinct CDR3 sequences, about 41% of them singletons. The source material was peripheral blood. Receptors were obtained from an adult man with Graves' ophthalmopathy.

The genes are TRBV15 and TRBJ2-7; D uncertain. V was pared by 3 bases and J by 4 bases, with 10 bases between. The germline V gene encodes CDR1 LNHNV and CDR2 YYDKDF (reference sequence). The CDR3 contains 13 residues. The CDR3 here is CATSREGWYEQYF. The CDR3 DNA reads as TGTGCCACCAGCAGGGAAGGGTGGTACGAGCAGTACTTC.

This chain links TRBV15 with TRBJ1-3; D not resolved. The V end was cut by 3 bases, the J end by 0 bases, with 3 bases between. The germline V gene encodes CDR1 LNHNV and CDR2 YYDKDF (reference sequence). The CDR3 is made up of 13 amino acids. The CDR3 reads CATSSDSGNTIYF. The CDR3 nucleotides are TGTGCCACCAGCAGTGACTCTGGAAACACCATATATTTT.

The genes are TRBV19 and TRBJ1-1, with D possibly being TRBD1 (5 bases). CDR3 size: 15 residues. Germline assignment: CDR1 LNHDA and CDR2 SQIVND (reference sequence). The V end was cut by 6 bases, the J end by 5 bases, with 19 bases between. In DNA, the CDR3 is TGTGCCAGTAGCCAAGGGGCAGGGAGGATAACTGAAGCTTTCTTT. It translates to CASSQGAGRITEAFF.

J is TRBJ2-5 and V is TRBV29-1, with D maybe TRBD2 (6 bases). This CDR3 is 12 amino acids long. CDR1 is SQVTM, CDR2 ANQGSEA, per germline. With 3 bases removed from V and 4 bases from J, the gap between germline ends came to 9 bases. The CDR3 coding sequence is TGCAGCGTTGAGCCGGGGGTAGAGACCCAGTACTTC. It codes for CSVEPGVETQYF.

This clonotype was counted at least ten times. The gene calls are TRBV2 and TRBJ1-4, with D possibly matching TRBD1 (6 bases). In germline, CDR1 is SNHLY, CDR2 FYNNEI. The CDR3 covers 14 residues. Trimming removed 10 bases from V and 8 bases from J, with 20 bases in between. The CDR3 coding sequence is TGTGCCACCTCGAGCTCCGGGGGCAGGGAAAAACTGTTTTTT. Encoded protein: CATSSSGGREKLFF.

This clonotype has a single count. The CDR3 coding sequence is TGTGCCACCAGCAGAGGCTCCCGGGGGACTGAAGCTTTCTTT. It codes for CATSRGSRGTEAFF. The chain has TRBV15 and TRBJ1-1, with D possibly being TRBD1 (5 bases). The germline CDR1 and CDR2 sequences are LNHNV and YYDKDF (reference sequence). The CDR3 length is 14 residues. Deletions cut 1 base from V and 5 bases from J, with 11 bases between.

This clonotype was counted between two and nine times. The chain joins TRBV11-3 to TRBJ1-2; TRBD1 matches at 8 bases. CDR1 SGHNT and CDR2 YENEEA come from the germline V gene. V shed 5 bases and J 7 bases; nucleotides not matched to a gene: 3. This CDR3 region has 12 residues. CDR3 sequence (DNA): TGTGCCAGCAGCCAGGGACAGGCTGGCTACACCTTC. It translates to CASSQGQAGYTF.

This clonotype was seen at least ten times. This chain joins TRBV7-9 and TRBJ2-7; 9 bases agree with TRBD1. Germline CDR1 and CDR2: SEHNR and FQNEAQ (reference sequence). The CDR3 contains 16 residues. J lost 2 bases, V lost 5 bases, and 10 bases had no gene match. CDR3 sequence (DNA): TGTGCCAGCAGCAGATCCGGGACAGGGAGACCCTACGAGCAGTACTTC. This gives the protein CASSRSGTGRPYEQYF. The full variable domain, with the rest looked up from reference TRBV7-9 and TRBJ2-7, is DTGVSQNPRHKITKRGQNVTFRCDPISEHNRLYWYRQTLGQGPEFLTYFQNEAQLEKSRLLSDRFSAERPKGSFSTLEIQRTEQGDSAMYLCASSRSGTGRPYEQYFGPGTRLTVT.

This clonotype was counted between two and nine times. This chain links TRBV5-1 with TRBJ1-1; a weak D match, TRBD1 (6 bases). The germline V gene has CDR1 SGHRS and CDR2 YFSETQ. This CDR3 region has 14 residues. V was pared by 4 bases and J by 4 bases, with 14 bases between. The CDR3 sequence is CASSIGPQGTEAFF. The CDR3 DNA reads TGCGCCAGCAGCATAGGACCACAGGGCACTGAAGCTTTCTTT.